These 10 T cell receptor beta chains came from one sample sequenced in a study of CD8 T cells in Susac syndrome (dated by TCRdb to the late 2010s). Library construction relied on the immunoSEQ multiplex PCR assay. RNA was extracted using the RNeasy kit, and roughly 0.5 to 1 ug of the RNA was reverse transcribed with random hexamers. TCRdb passed the public sequencing reads through fastp at Q25 and MiXCR, retaining productive beta sequences. Entries that share a CDR3 protein sequence are merged under the most common genes and DNA. The sample profile shows some 76,000 distinct CDR3 sequences; around 90% of them were found once. Clones ranked in the top ten supply 0.5% of the sample. Sequencing used CD8+ T cells from PBMCs. Receptors originate from a human donor with multiple sclerosis.

The chain carries TRBV11-2 and TRBJ2-2; D unresolved. The CDR3 loop spans 13 amino acids. Per the germline V gene, CDR1 is SGHAT and CDR2 is FQNNGV. Trimming cost V 7 bases and J 6 bases, with 12 bases left between them. This chain's CDR3 is CASTPGFSGELFF. For the CDR3, the DNA is TGTGCCAGCACCCCCGGGTTCTCCGGGGAGCTGTTTTTT.

This sequence joins TRBV6-5 and TRBJ1-3, with TRBD1 as a possible D gene (6 bases). Germline CDR1 and CDR2: MNHEY and SVGAGI. The CDR3 covers 15 residues. With 4 bases removed from V and 1 base from J, the gap between germline ends came to 11 bases. The CDR3 DNA is TGTGCCAGCAGTTCCACAGGGAATTCTGGAAACACCATATATTTT. Translated, it gives CASSSTGNSGNTIYF.

The chain couples TRBV6-5 to TRBJ1-1; D is perhaps TRBD1 (5 bases). The V gene lost 5 bases and the J gene lost 4 bases, with 23 bases spanning the gap. The CDR3 loop spans 17 amino acids. The germline gives CDR1 MNHEY, CDR2 SVGAGI. The CDR3 DNA reads as TGTGCCAGCAGTACTTGGGACGGACCCCTCGATGGCACTGAAGCTTTCTTT. Translating it yields CASSTWDGPLDGTEAFF.

The count of this clonotype is one. The chain couples TRBV13 to TRBJ2-5, with D possibly matching TRBD2 (5 bases). V gave up 3 bases and J gave up 7 bases, with 24 bases separating them. CDR3 length equals 17 residues. Germline V gives CDR1 PRHDT, CDR2 FYEKMQ (reference sequence). Written as DNA, the CDR3 is TGTGCCAGCAGCTTGAGGACGCGAACCCCCATCGCGGGGACCCAGTACTTC. It encodes CASSLRTRTPIAGTQYF.

Comments on this clonotype: One end of the junction is discordant with germline, which a read error may explain. The V and J genes are TRBV6-6 and TRBJ2-7; the D is unclear. The germline gives CDR1 MNHNY, CDR2 SVGAGI (reference sequence). The CDR3 spans 12 residues. This chain's CDR3 is CASSYPKRPMDF. As DNA, the CDR3 is TGTGCCAGCAGTTACCCGAAAAGGCCCATGGACTTC.

This chain uses TRBV7-9 with TRBJ1-2, with TRBD1 identical over 7 bases. J was trimmed by 8 bases and V by 4 bases; bases with no gene match: 16. This CDR3 is built from 16 residues. The germline V gene encodes CDR1 SEHNR and CDR2 FQNEAQ (reference sequence). The CDR3 here is CASSSTLPGQGEGYTF. CDR3 DNA sequence: TGTGCCAGCAGCTCCACGCTCCCGGGCCAGGGGGAGGGCTACACCTTC.

This CDR3 reads CASGLGETQYF. In DNA, the CDR3 is TGTGCTAGTGGTTTGGGGGAGACCCAGTACTTC. J is TRBJ2-5 and V is TRBV12-5; D is unclear. Germline V CDR1 and CDR2: LGHNT, FRNRAP. V lost 1 base and J lost 5, with 2 bases in between. The CDR3 is 11 residues long. Combining the CDR3 with reference TRBV12-5 and TRBJ2-5 gives the whole variable domain DARVTQTPRHKVTEMGQEVTMRCQPILGHNTVFWYRQTMMQGLELLAYFRNRAPLDDSGMPKDRFSAEMPDATLATLKIQPSEPRDSAVYFCASGLGETQYFGPGTRLLVL.

The CDR3 loop is CASSPPGEYNEQFF. The CDR3 DNA is TGTGCCAGCAGTCCGCCGGGGGAGTACAATGAGCAGTTCTTC. The rearrangement joins TRBV6-2 or TRBV6-3 to TRBJ2-1, with D possibly TRBD2 on 6 matching bases. The CDR3 sequence is 14 residues long. V was pared by 5 bases and J by 4 bases, with 12 bases between. Germline V CDR1 and CDR2: MNHEY, SVGEGT.

The V call is TRBV7-9, the J call TRBJ2-5; D is perhaps TRBD2 (6 bases). Germline CDR1 SEHNR, CDR2 FQNEAQ (reference sequence). The CDR3 runs to 15 residues. Between the trimmed V and J ends, which lost 3 bases and 1 base, there was a span of 12 bases. CDR3 sequence: CASSLRVGLQETQYF. For the CDR3, the DNA is TGTGCCAGCAGCTTGCGTGTGGGACTCCAAGAGACCCAGTACTTC.

The chain is built from TRBV18 and TRBJ1-1, with D maybe TRBD1 (6 bases). V gave up 0 bases and J gave up 1 base, with 6 bases separating them. The CDR3 runs to 14 residues. The V gene's germline CDR1 is KGHSH and CDR2 LQKENI. CDR3 sequence reads: CASSPPTGNTEAFF. As DNA, the CDR3 is TGTGCCAGCTCACCACCGACAGGGAACACTGAAGCTTTCTTT.